The 3 T cell receptor beta chains given below trace back to one sample, sequenced in a study of blood T cell repertoires in COVID-19. TCRdb keeps only in-frame clones here, not all; method: immunoSEQ multiplex PCR. The sample gives roughly 190,000 clones, roughly 86% of which show up once; 7% to 7.5% is in the top ten. What was sequenced was peripheral blood. These TCRs come from a woman aged 80 or over in a cohort sampled during active or convalescent COVID-19.

The chain combines TRBV9 with TRBJ2-5; TRBD2 matches at 14 bases. V lost 4 bases, J lost 1 base, and 6 bases stayed unmatched. The length of the CDR3 is 17 residues. CDR1 and CDR2 from the germline V gene are SGDLS and YYNGEE. Here the CDR3 DNA reads TGTGCCAGCAGCCCGGGACTAGCGGGGGCGCGCCAAGAGACCCAGTACTTC. This gives the protein CASSPGLAGARQETQYF.

The chain uses TRBV4-1 and TRBJ1-5; D remains unclear. Deletions cut 0 bases from V and 0 bases from J, with 3 bases between. The CDR3 spans 14 residues. CDR1 is MGHRA, CDR2 YSYEKL, per germline. The CDR3, as DNA: TGCGCCAGCAGCCAAGAGTATAGCAATCAGCCCCAGCATTTT. Protein sequence: CASSQEYSNQPQHF.

This clone was seen once. This chain links TRBV12-3 or TRBV12-4 with TRBJ1-5, with D hard to call. The CDR3 is 12 residues long. With 5 bases removed from V and 9 bases from J, the gap between germline ends came to 11 bases. The CDR3, as DNA: TGTGCCAGCAGTCCTCCTGGGCGGCCCCAGCATTTT. It is translated as CASSPPGRPQHF.